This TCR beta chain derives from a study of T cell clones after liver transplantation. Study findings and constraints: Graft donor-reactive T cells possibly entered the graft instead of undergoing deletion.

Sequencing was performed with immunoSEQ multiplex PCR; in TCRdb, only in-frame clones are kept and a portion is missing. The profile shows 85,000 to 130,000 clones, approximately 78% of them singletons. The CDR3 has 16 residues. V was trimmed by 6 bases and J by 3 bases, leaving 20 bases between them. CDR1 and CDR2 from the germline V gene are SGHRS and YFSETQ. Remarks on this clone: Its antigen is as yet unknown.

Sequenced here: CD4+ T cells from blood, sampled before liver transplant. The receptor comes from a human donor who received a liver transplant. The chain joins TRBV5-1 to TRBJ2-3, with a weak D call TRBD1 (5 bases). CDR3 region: CASIVGEGFSTDTQYF. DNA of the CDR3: TGCGCCAGCATTGTAGGGGAAGGATTTAGTACAGATACGCAGTATTTT. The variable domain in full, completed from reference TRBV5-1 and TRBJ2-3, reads KAGVTQTPRYLIKTRGQQVTLSCSPISGHRSVSWYQQTPGQGLQFLFEYFSETQRNKGNFPGRFSGRQFSNSRSEMNVSTLELGDSALYLCASIVGEGFSTDTQYFGPGTRLTVL.